This TCR beta chain was identified in a study of blood T cell repertoires in COVID-19. Whole-study context: Donors in the United States, Italy and Spain gave samples during acute or convalescent COVID-19. Sources were T cells, B-cell-depleted T cells, or PBMCs; the material itself was cDNA or gDNA.

How the authors handled the data: Quantification of nucleated cells was approximated via reference gene primer amplification. Produced via immunoSEQ multiplex PCR; TCRdb's table is partial and in-frame only. That table is the source of V, J and clone size, and D and trimming were worked out from the DNA. Among approximately 70,000 clones listed, 60% to 75% were seen once. The CDR3 totals 15 residues. Germline values: CDR1 SGHTA, CDR2 FQGNSA. The junction had 9 bases not matched to a gene; V was cut back by 5 bases and J by 4 bases. This clone has just a few counts. Sequenced: peripheral blood. This receptor was obtained from a woman between 70 and 85 years old with acute or convalescent COVID-19. The chain combines TRBV7-2 with TRBJ1-1, with 8 bases identical to TRBD1. Here the CDR3 DNA reads TGTGCCAGCAGCCCAATCCAGGGGGCTTTCACTGAAGCTTTCTTT. This gives the protein CASSPIQGAFTEAFF.